Shown below are 2 T cell receptor beta chains from a single sample sequenced in a study of T cell clonality in common variable immunodeficiency (dated by TCRdb to about 2015). Overall results and qualifications from the work: CVID TCRbeta sequences were reported to have fewer deletions and N-nucleotide insertions and to lack highly modified clones with 13 or more V deletions.

For these TCRs, the target antigens are not known. Library method: the immunoSEQ multiplex PCR assay. Held by TCRdb, this immuneACCESS table contains in-frame sequences only and omits some clones. Under half of the omission traces to an unresolved V gene where checked; the cause of the rest is unknown. This sample shows more than 20,000 clones, and none of them turns up only once. The leading ten clones occupy more than 20% of the sample. The sample comprised peripheral blood mononuclear cells. The source of these receptors is a human donor with common variable immunodeficiency.

Points on this clone: Sequencing ends 3 residues short of the CDR3 end; the germline J gene provides the rest. The V call is TRBV2, the J call TRBJ2-7; 9 bases align to TRBD2. V trimming: 2 bases; J trimming: 5 bases; junction bases outside the gene matches: 7. CDR3 length: 15 residues. In germline, CDR1 is SNHLY, CDR2 FYNNEI. CDR3 loop: CASSERGTSFNEQYF. The CDR3 bases that were read are TGTGCCAGCAGTGAAAGGGGGACTAGCTTCAACGAG.

This clone appeared many times. The read ends 3 residues shy of where the CDR3 ends; the end is completed using the germline J gene. The chain uses TRBV7-2 and TRBJ2-7, with D perhaps matching TRBD2 (6 bases). Trimming removed 0 bases from V and 4 bases from J, with 19 bases in between. The CDR3 is 17 amino acids. Germline values: CDR1 SGHTA, CDR2 FQGNSA. The part of the CDR3 DNA that was read is TGTGCCAGCAGCTTAGCCTTTGGGATCGCTAGCGCTTACGAG. Encoded protein: CASSLAFGIASAYE. The full CDR3 protein is CASSLAFGIASAYEQYF.